This TCR beta chain is drawn from a study of shared clonotypes between healthy human individuals. Overall study: CD8 memory received one plate per donor, CD8 naive two, CD4 memory three and CD4 naive three.

Study-wide findings and caveats: Blood was the sole source, and tissue repertoires probably differ.

Together with CD45RO+ cells, CCR7-negative CD45RA+ TemRA cells were included in CD8 memory. Worth noting for this clone: Its antigen is unknown.

V was shortened by 0 bases and J by 7 bases, with 11 bases between the two germline ends. The CDR3 sequence is 14 residues long. Per the germline V gene, CDR1 is SGHDT and CDR2 is YYEEEE. Only in-frame clones appear in the TCRdb table, and some are missing; sequencing was by immunoSEQ multiplex PCR. This sample carries over 100,000 clones, roughly 70% of them seen once, and the ten largest clones take roughly a quarter. The sequence came from a woman in her thirties in good health. The chain links TRBV5-6 to TRBJ1-5; D gene ambiguous. The sequenced sample consisted of memory CD8+ T cells sorted from blood. Subset in this sample: CD45RO+ cells pooled with CCR7-negative TemRA cells. CDR3 in amino acids: CASSLAGPEQPQHF. For the CDR3, the DNA is TGTGCCAGCAGCTTGGCAGGTCCTGAGCAGCCCCAGCATTTT.